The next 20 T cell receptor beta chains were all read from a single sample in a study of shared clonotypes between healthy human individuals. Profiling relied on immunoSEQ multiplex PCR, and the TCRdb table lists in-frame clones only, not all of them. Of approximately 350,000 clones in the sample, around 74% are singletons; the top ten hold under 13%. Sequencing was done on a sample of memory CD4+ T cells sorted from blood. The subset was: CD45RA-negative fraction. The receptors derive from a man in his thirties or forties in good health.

CDR3 sequence reads: CASSLGGGPRTGELFF. The CDR3 DNA is TGTGCCAGCAGTCTGGGGGGAGGCCCGAGGACCGGGGAGCTGTTTTTT. The gene calls are TRBV27 and TRBJ2-2; weak D call: TRBD2 (6 bases). Trimming took off 5 bases at V and 5 bases at J, with 18 bases between the two ends. CDR1 is MNHEY, CDR2 SMNVEV, per germline (reference sequence). The CDR3 runs to 16 residues.

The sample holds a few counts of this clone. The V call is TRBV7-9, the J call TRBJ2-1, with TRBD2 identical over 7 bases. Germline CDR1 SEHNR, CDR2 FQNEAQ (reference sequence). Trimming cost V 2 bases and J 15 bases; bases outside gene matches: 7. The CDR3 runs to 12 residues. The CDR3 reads CASSLQSGGGFF. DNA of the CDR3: TGTGCCAGCAGCTTACAGTCGGGCGGGGGGTTCTTC.

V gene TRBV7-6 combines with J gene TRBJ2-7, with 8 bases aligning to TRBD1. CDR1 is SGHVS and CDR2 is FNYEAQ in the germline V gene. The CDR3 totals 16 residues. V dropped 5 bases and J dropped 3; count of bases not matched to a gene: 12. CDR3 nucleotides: TGTGCCAGCAGCCCTAGCCCTGGACAGGGTGGCTACGAGCAGTACTTC. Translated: CASSPSPGQGGYEQYF.

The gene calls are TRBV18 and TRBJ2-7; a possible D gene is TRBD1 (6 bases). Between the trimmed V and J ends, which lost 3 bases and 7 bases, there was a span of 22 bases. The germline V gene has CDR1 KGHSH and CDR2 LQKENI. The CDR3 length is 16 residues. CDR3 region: CASSPAARGYSGEQYF. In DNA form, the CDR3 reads TGTGCCAGCTCACCGGCGGCGAGGGGGTATTCTGGGGAGCAGTACTTC.

The CDR3 nucleotides read TGTGCCAGCAGTGAAAGGTCCGGTGGCAGGGGTACCAATGAGCAGTTCTTC. Translated, it gives CASSERSGGRGTNEQFF. V is TRBV2 and J is TRBJ2-1; D might be TRBD1 (6 bases). Germline CDR1 SNHLY, CDR2 FYNNEI. The V gene lost 2 bases and the J gene lost 6 bases, with 20 bases spanning the gap. The CDR3 is 17 residues long.

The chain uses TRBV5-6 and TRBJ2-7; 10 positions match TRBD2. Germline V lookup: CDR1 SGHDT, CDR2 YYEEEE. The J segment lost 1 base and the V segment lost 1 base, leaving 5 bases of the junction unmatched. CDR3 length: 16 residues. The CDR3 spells CASSLRLAGVSYEQYF. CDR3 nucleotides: TGTGCCAGCAGCTTGCGGCTAGCGGGAGTGTCCTACGAGCAGTACTTC.

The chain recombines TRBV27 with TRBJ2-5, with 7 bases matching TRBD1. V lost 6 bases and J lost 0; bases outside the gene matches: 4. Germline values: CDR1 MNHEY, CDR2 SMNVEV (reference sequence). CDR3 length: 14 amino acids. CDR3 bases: TGTGCCAGCAGGGGACAGTTGTACCAAGAGACCCAGTACTTC. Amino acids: CASRGQLYQETQYF.

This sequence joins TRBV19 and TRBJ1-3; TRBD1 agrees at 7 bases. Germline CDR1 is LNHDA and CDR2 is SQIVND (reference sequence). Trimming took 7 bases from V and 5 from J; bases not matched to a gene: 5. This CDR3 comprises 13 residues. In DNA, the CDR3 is TGTGCCAGTACTGGACAGGACAGAAACACCATATATTTT. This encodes CASTGQDRNTIYF.

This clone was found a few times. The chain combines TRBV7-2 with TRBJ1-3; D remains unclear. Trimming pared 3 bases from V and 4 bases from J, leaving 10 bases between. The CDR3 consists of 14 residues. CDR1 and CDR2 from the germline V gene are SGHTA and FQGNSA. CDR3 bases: TGTGCCAGCAGCTTGGACGGGGTCGGAAACACCATATATTTT. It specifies CASSLDGVGNTIYF.

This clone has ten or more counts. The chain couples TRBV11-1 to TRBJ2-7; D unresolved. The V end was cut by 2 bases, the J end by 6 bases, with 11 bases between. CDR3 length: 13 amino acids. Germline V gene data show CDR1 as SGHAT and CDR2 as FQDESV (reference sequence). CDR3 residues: CASSLTRSGEQYF. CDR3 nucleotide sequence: TGTGCCAGCAGCTTAACACGTTCGGGCGAGCAGTACTTC.

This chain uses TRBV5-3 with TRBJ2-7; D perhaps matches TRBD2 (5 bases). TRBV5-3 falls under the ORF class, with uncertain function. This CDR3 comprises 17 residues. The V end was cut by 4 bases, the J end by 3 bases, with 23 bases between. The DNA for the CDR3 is TGTGCCAGAAGCCTGGAAAGCGGACGATCCGGAGACTACGAGCAGTACTTC. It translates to CARSLESGRSGDYEQYF.

This CDR3 reads CASSETQGGEKLFF. CDR3 DNA: TGTGCCAGCAGTGAAACCCAGGGCGGTGAAAAACTGTTTTTT. The J gene is TRBJ1-4, the V gene TRBV25-1; D possibly corresponds to TRBD1 (5 bases). Germline V CDR1 and CDR2: MGHDK, SYGVNS. The CDR3 spans 14 residues. Between the trimmed V and J ends, which lost 2 bases and 7 bases, there was a span of 11 bases.

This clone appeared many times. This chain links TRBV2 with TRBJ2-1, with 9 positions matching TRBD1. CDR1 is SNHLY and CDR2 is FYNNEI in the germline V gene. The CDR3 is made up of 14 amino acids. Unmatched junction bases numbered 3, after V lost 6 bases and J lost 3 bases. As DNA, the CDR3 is TGTGCCAGCAGGGCGACAGGGGGCTACAATGAGCAGTTCTTC. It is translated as CASRATGGYNEQFF.

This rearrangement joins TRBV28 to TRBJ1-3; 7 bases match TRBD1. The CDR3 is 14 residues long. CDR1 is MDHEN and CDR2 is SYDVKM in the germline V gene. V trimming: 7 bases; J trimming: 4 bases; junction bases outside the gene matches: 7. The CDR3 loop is CASTPGTAGNTIYF. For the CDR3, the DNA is TGTGCCAGCACCCCCGGGACAGCCGGAAACACCATATATTTT. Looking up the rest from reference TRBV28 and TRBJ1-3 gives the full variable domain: DVKVTQSSRYLVKRTGEKVFLECVQDMDHENMFWYRQDPGLGLRLIYFSYDVKMKEKGDIPEGYSVSREKKERFSLILESASTNQTSMYLCASTPGTAGNTIYFGEGSWLTVV.

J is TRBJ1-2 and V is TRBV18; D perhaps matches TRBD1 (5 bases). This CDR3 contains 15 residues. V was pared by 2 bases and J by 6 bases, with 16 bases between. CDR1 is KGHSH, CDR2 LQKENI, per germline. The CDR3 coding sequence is TGTGCCAGCTCACCAGTCCCGACAGTAGTGGATGGCTACACCTTC. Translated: CASSPVPTVVDGYTF.

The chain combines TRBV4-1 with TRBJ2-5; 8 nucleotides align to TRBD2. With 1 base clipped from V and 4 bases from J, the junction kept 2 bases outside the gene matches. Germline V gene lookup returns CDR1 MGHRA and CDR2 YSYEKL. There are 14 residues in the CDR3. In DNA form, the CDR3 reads TGCGCCAGCAGCCAAGCGGGGGGGCGAGAGACCCAGTACTTC. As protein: CASSQAGGRETQYF.

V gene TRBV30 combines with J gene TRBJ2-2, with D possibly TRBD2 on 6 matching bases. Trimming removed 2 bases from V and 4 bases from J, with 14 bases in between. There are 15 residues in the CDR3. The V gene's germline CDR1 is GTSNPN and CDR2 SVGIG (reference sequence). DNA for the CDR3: TGTGCCTGGAGTTCTGTCCTCGGGGGCACCGGGGAGCTGTTTTTT. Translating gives CAWSSVLGGTGELFF.

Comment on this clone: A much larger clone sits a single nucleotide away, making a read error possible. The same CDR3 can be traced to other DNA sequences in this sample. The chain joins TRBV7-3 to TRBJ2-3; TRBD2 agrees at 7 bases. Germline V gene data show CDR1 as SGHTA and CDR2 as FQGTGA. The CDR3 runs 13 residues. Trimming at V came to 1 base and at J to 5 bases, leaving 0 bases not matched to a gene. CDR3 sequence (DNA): TGTGCCAGCAGCTTAAGGGAGGGAGATACGCAGTATTTT. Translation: CASSLREGDTQYF. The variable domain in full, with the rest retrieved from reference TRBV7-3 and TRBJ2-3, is GAGVSQTPSNKVTEKGKYVELRCDPISGHTALYWYRQSLGQGPEFLIYFQGTGAADDSGLPNDRFFAVRPEGSVSTLKIQRTERGDSAVYLCASSLREGDTQYFGPGTRLTVL.

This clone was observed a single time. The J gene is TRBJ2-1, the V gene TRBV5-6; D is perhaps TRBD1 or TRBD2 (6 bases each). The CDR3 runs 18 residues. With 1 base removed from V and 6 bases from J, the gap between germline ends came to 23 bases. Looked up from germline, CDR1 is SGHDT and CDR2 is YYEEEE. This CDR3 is CASSLYVAGAAGGNEQFF. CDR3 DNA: TGTGCCAGCAGCTTGTACGTGGCAGGGGCCGCCGGGGGCAATGAGCAGTTCTTC.

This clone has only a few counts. The chain's CDR3 is CASHLGGTQYF. The CDR3 DNA reads TGTGCCAGCCACCTAGGAGGTACGCAGTATTTT. The chain carries TRBV6-1 and TRBJ2-3, with TRBD2 as a possible D gene (5 bases). Trimming took 8 bases from V and 8 from J, leaving 11 bases between them. This CDR3 is 11 amino acids long. CDR1 and CDR2 (germline): MNHNS, SASEGT.